This TCR beta chain was profiled in a study of blood T cell repertoires in COVID-19. V lost 3 bases, J lost 6 bases, and 4 bases stayed unmatched. Per germline, CDR1 ENHRY and CDR2 SYGVKD. CDR3 length: 13 amino acids. Study processing details: Cell counts per sample came from amplifying reference gene primers. Here immunoSEQ multiplex PCR was the method, and the copy in TCRdb shows in-frame clones only, minus some. V, J and clone size were drawn from that table, and D and trimming were deduced from the DNA. The sample holds roughly 440,000 clones, approximately 89% seen once. The sample consisted of peripheral blood. The TCR originated in a woman aged 45 to 65 with COVID-19, enrolled during active disease. The chain joins TRBV10-3 to TRBJ1-2; 7 bases agree with TRBD1. The CDR3 DNA follows: TGTGCCATCAGTGATACAGGGGAGGATGGCTACACCTTC. This sequence encodes CAISDTGEDGYTF.